The present T cell receptor beta chain was sequenced within a study of blood T cell repertoires in COVID-19. Whole-study context: Spain, Italy and the United States supplied samples that represented acute and convalescent COVID-19.

This CDR3 has 13 residues. Deletions cut 3 bases from V and 2 bases from J, with 7 bases between. CDR1 SEHNR and CDR2 FQNEAQ come from the germline V gene (reference sequence). Study processing details: Using reference gene primer amplification, nucleated cell counts were estimated. Profiled with immunoSEQ multiplex PCR; TCRdb holds only in-frame clones, not every one. V, J and clone size derive from that table, while D and trimming were established from the DNA sequence. This sample carries some 45,000 clones, more than 65% of them seen once, and the ten largest clones take 11% to 15%. Sequenced: peripheral blood. The TCR comes from a human donor in a cohort sampled during active COVID-19. The V call is TRBV7-9, the J call TRBJ1-2; D uncertain. The CDR3 region has the DNA TGTGCCAGCAGCTTTACAGAAAACTATGGCTACACCTTC. It codes for CASSFTENYGYTF.